The 2 T cell receptor beta chains listed next were all sequenced from one sample in a study of blood T cell repertoires in COVID-19. TCRdb keeps only in-frame clones here, not all; method: immunoSEQ multiplex PCR. The table has about 370,000 clones, around 87% seen once. Sequenced: peripheral blood. The receptors stem from a woman under 40 with COVID-19, enrolled during active disease.

V and J are TRBV9 and TRBJ2-1, with D possibly matching TRBD2 (6 bases). The CDR3 runs 16 residues. V lost 4 bases and J lost 4, with 18 bases in between. Germline V gene lookup returns CDR1 SGDLS and CDR2 YYNGEE. CDR3 loop: CASSSTPGLSYNEQFF. The CDR3 region has the DNA TGTGCCAGCAGCTCTACTCCGGGACTCTCGTACAATGAGCAGTTCTTC.

This clone is a singleton in its sample. This chain connects TRBV6-5 to TRBJ2-5; 8 positions agree with TRBD1. There are 13 residues in the CDR3. Germline assignment: CDR1 MNHEY and CDR2 SVGAGI. V was clipped by 5 bases and J by 5 bases; unmatched bases: 4. The CDR3 sequence is CASSTGGRETQYF. CDR3 nucleotide sequence: TGTGCCAGCAGTACAGGGGGGAGGGAGACCCAGTACTTC.